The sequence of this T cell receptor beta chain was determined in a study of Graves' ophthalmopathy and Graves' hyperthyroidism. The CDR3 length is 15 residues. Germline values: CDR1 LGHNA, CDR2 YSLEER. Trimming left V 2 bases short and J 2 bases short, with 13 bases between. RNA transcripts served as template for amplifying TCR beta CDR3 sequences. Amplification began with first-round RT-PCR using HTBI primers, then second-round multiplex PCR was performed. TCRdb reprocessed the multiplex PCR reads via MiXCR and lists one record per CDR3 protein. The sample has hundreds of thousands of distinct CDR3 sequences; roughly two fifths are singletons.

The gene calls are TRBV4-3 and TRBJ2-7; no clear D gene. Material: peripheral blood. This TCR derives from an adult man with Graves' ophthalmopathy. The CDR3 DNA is TGCGCCAGCAGCCAAAGGATGGCAGCTACCTACGAGCAGTACTTC. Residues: CASSQRMAATYEQYF.